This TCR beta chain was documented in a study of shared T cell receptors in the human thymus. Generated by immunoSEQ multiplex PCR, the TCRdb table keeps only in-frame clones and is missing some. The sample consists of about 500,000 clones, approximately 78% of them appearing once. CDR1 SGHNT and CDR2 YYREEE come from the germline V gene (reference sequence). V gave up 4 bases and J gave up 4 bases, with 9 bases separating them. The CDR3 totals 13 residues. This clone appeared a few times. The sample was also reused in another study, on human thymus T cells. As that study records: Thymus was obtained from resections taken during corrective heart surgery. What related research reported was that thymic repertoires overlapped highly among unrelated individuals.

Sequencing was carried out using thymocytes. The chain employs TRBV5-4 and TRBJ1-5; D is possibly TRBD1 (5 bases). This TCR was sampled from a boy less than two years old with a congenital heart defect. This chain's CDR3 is CASSADSNQPQHF. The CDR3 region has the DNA TGTGCCAGCAGCGCAGACAGTAATCAGCCCCAGCATTTT.